The 19 T cell receptor beta chains below come from one sample, sequenced in a study of T cells in Graves' hyperthyroidism and ophthalmopathy (dated by TCRdb to between 2017 and 2020). To prepare the library, multiplex PCR was applied. The instrument was an Illumina HiSeq 2000. The TCR beta CDR3 regions were amplified from RNA transcripts. The first round of RT-PCR for the TCR CDR3 was performed with the HTBI primer set and the Qiagen OneStep RT-PCR kit. Through fastp at Q25 and MiXCR, TCRdb rebuilt clones from the public reads, retaining in-frame beta chains. Every distinct CDR3 protein forms one entry, paired with its most common genes and DNA. The sample table lists approximately 480,000 distinct CDR3 sequences, less than 25% of them with a count of one. The ten largest clones represent less than 30% of the sample. Sequencing used blood. The receptors here all came from a man younger than 35 with Graves' hyperthyroidism.

This clonotype was detected many times. This rearrangement joins TRBV7-2 to TRBJ1-1; no clear D gene. Germline V gene lookup returns CDR1 SGHTA and CDR2 FQGNSA. V lost 2 bases and J 1 base, leaving 8 bases between the germline ends. The CDR3 consists of 14 residues. CDR3 DNA: TGTGCCAGCAGCTTAACAGAGTGGAACACTGAAGCTTTCTTT. It codes for CASSLTEWNTEAFF.

This clonotype was recorded at least ten times. The junction departs from the called germline gene at one end, perhaps through a read error. The chain joins TRBV19 to TRBJ1-1, with D perhaps matching TRBD1 (5 bases). The CDR3 is 13 residues long. CDR1 and CDR2 from the germline V gene are LNHDA and SQIVND (reference sequence). The CDR3 nucleotides read TGTGCCAGCAGTACGGGGCTTAACACTGAAGCTTTCTTT. As protein: CASSTGLNTEAFF. Full variable domain (remainder filled in from reference TRBV19 and TRBJ1-1): DGGITQSPKYLFRKEGQNVTLSCEQNLNHDAMYWYRQDPGQGLRLIYYSQIVNDFQKGDIAEGYSVSREKKESFPLTVTSAQKNPTAFYLCASSTGLNTEAFFGQGTRLTVV.

This clonotype was seen ten or more times. The DNA for the CDR3 is TGTGCTAGTGGTTTGACCCTGGAGGCACGGTATGGCTACACCTTC. Amino acids: CASGLTLEARYGYTF. The V gene is TRBV12-5, the J gene TRBJ1-2; unclear D gene. CDR1 and CDR2 (germline): LGHNT, FRNRAP. V lost 2 bases and J lost 5, with 15 bases in between. CDR3 length equals 15 residues.

This clonotype was seen repeatedly, ten times or more. The gene calls are TRBV2 and TRBJ2-2; D tentatively reads TRBD1 or TRBD2 (5 bases each). Per the germline V gene, CDR1 is SNHLY and CDR2 is FYNNEI. V lost 11 bases to trimming and J lost 0 bases, with 13 bases between them. This CDR3 comprises 14 residues. The CDR3 sequence is CALSRGPNTGELFF. In nucleotides, the CDR3 is TGTGCCCTTAGTCGGGGACCGAACACCGGGGAGCTGTTTTTT.

This clonotype was seen at least ten times. CDR3 nucleotide sequence: TGCAGTGCTAGTCGGGGGGAAGCTAATCAGCCCCAGCATTTT. Translation gives CSASRGEANQPQHF. The rearrangement joins TRBV20-1 to TRBJ1-5; weak D call: TRBD1 (5 bases). CDR3 length: 14 residues. Germline CDR1 and CDR2: DFQATT and SNEGSKA (reference sequence). The V and J ends lost 3 bases and 4 bases respectively, with 13 bases between them.

This chain connects TRBV6-5 to TRBJ2-7, with 7 positions matching TRBD2. CDR1 and CDR2 from the germline V gene are MNHEY and SVGAGI. The CDR3 loop spans 15 amino acids. V shed 0 bases, J shed 3 bases, and the junction held 5 bases outside the gene matches. In DNA, the CDR3 is TGTGCCAGCAGTTACTCCGGGACTAAGGGCTACGAGCAGTACTTC. Its protein product is CASSYSGTKGYEQYF.

This clonotype showed up just a few times. The genes are TRBV28 and TRBJ2-2; the match to TRBD2 covers 11 bases. Germline loops: CDR1 MDHEN, CDR2 SYDVKM. Trimming took 0 bases from V and 4 from J; bases not matched to a gene: 4. CDR3 length: 17 amino acids. In DNA, the CDR3 is TGTGCCAGCAGTTTATGGGTGACTAGCGGGGTCACCGGGGAGCTGTTTTTT. Translated, it gives CASSLWVTSGVTGELFF.

As for this clonotype: With a much larger clone just one base away, this may be a read error. The chain carries TRBV12-3 or TRBV12-4 and TRBJ2-2; no definite D call. The CDR3 runs 14 residues. CDR3 sequence: CASSLTDNTWELFF. CDR3 bases: TGTGCCAGCAGTTTAACCGATAACACCTGGGAGCTGTTTTTT.

This clonotype was counted at least ten times. The V gene is TRBV27, the J gene TRBJ1-2; D call uncertain. Germline CDR1 is MNHEY and CDR2 is SMNVEV (reference sequence). V dropped 5 bases and J dropped 6 bases, with 10 bases sitting between them. There are 12 residues in the CDR3. CDR3 sequence reads: CASSRIGDGYTF. In DNA, the CDR3 is TGTGCCAGCAGTCGCATCGGGGATGGCTACACCTTC.

This clonotype was detected ten times or more. V is TRBV19 and J is TRBJ1-1, with D uncertain. The ends were cut back, 5 bases at V and 1 base at J, with 8 bases in the middle. This CDR3 is built from 13 residues. Per germline, CDR1 LNHDA and CDR2 SQIVND (reference sequence). The CDR3 spells CASSWGSNTEAFF. In DNA, the CDR3 is TGTGCCAGTAGTTGGGGTTCGAACACTGAAGCTTTCTTT.

In the case of this clonotype: This clone may be a read error of a much larger clone one base away. The chain couples TRBV12-3 or TRBV12-4 to TRBJ1-1; unclear D gene. V was pared by 1 base and J by 6 bases, with 9 bases between. This CDR3 is built from 13 residues. In DNA form, the CDR3 reads TGTGCCAGCAGTTTAGGGGTTTTGCCTGAAGCTTTCTTT. Translation: CASSLGVLPEAFF.

At least ten counts were recorded for this clonotype. The V gene is TRBV29-1, the J gene TRBJ2-5; 13 nucleotides align to TRBD2. The trim removed 6 bases at V and 7 bases at J, leaving 11 bases unmatched. Germline V gives CDR1 SQVTM, CDR2 ANQGSEA. This CDR3 is built from 15 residues. The CDR3 coding sequence is TGCAGCGTGACCGGGACTAGCGGGGCGTCGTGGACCCAGTACTTC. Translation: CSVTGTSGASWTQYF.

This clonotype came up a few times. The V and J genes are TRBV14 and TRBJ2-2; D remains ambiguous. The CDR3 covers 16 residues. V was trimmed by 1 base and J by 3 bases, leaving 12 bases between them. In germline, CDR1 is SGHDN, CDR2 FVKESK. This chain's CDR3 is CASSQVARAHTGELFF. In DNA, the CDR3 is TGTGCCAGCAGCCAAGTCGCCCGGGCCCACACCGGGGAGCTGTTTTTT.

This sequence joins TRBV30 and TRBJ1-2, with 8 positions matching TRBD1. This CDR3 has 13 residues. The trim removed 2 bases at V and 7 bases at J, leaving 6 bases unmatched. Germline CDR1 and CDR2: GTSNPN and SVGIG (reference sequence). This CDR3 is CAWSKTGEFGYTF. The CDR3 bases are TGTGCCTGGAGTAAGACAGGGGAGTTTGGCTACACCTTC. Complete variable domain (other parts from reference TRBV30 and TRBJ1-2): SQTIHQWPATLVQPVGSPLSLECTVEGTSNPNLYWYRQAAGRGLQLLFYSVGIGQISSEVPQNLSASRPQDRQFILSSKKLLLSDSGFYLCAWSKTGEFGYTFGSGTRLTVV.

This clonotype occurred a few times. A much larger clone lies one base from this, so it may be a read error. CDR3 amino acids: CASSLSMNNYGYTF. CDR3 DNA sequence: TGTGCCAGCAGTTTATCGATGAATAACTATGGCTACACCTTC. This rearrangement joins TRBV27 to TRBJ1-2; D is unclear. Germline V CDR1 and CDR2: MNHEY, SMNVEV (reference sequence). V was clipped by 0 bases and J by 1 base, with 6 bases between them. The CDR3 consists of 14 residues.

This clonotype was detected many times. V is TRBV28 and J is TRBJ1-1, with unresolved D. Per germline, CDR1 MDHEN and CDR2 SYDVKM. This CDR3 has 13 residues. The V and J ends lost 7 bases and 1 base respectively, with 10 bases between them. The chain's CDR3 is CASTIAANTEAFF. In DNA, the CDR3 is TGTGCCAGCACCATAGCGGCGAACACTGAAGCTTTCTTT.

The chain combines TRBV3-1 with TRBJ2-6; no firm D call. Germline V gives CDR1 LGHDT, CDR2 YNNKEL (reference sequence). This CDR3 has 18 amino acids. V lost 0 bases to trimming and J lost 2 bases, with 14 bases between them. The CDR3 loop is CASSQEGWAVAGANVLTF. DNA for the CDR3: TGTGCCAGCAGCCAAGAGGGGTGGGCGGTGGCTGGGGCCAACGTCCTGACTTTC.

This clonotype was seen ten or more times. This chain links TRBV12-3 or TRBV12-4 with TRBJ2-7; D is possibly TRBD1 or TRBD2 (5 bases each). The CDR3 length is 15 residues. Trimming left V 2 bases short and J 0 bases short, with 11 bases between. CDR3 DNA: TGTGCCAGCAGTTTATACCGGGGCAGCTCCTACGAGCAGTACTTC. It translates to CASSLYRGSSYEQYF.

The rearrangement links TRBV19 to TRBJ2-7; the D gene is possibly TRBD2 (7 bases). V was pared by 1 base and J by 1 base, with 11 bases between. This CDR3 has 15 amino acids. Germline-derived CDR1 and CDR2 are LNHDA and SQIVND (reference sequence). As DNA, the CDR3 is TGTGCCAGTAGTATAGCGGGGGGCCGTTCCTACGAGCAGTACTTC. As protein: CASSIAGGRSYEQYF.